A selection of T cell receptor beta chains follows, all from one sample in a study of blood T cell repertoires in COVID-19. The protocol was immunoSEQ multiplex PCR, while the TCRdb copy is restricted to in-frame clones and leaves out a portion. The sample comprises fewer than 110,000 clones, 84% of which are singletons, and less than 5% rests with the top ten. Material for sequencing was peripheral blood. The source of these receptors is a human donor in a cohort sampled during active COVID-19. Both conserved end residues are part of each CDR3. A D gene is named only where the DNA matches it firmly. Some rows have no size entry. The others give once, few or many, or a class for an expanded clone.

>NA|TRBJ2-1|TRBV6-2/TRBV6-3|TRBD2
CASSPTSSGTSIWNEQFF
TGTGCCAGCAGTCCAACATCCTCCGGGACTAGCATTTGGAATGAGCAGTTCTTC
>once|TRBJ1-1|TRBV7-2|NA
CASSPTHTGVTEAFF
TGTGCCAGCAGCCCTACGCACACGGGGGTCACTGAAGCTTTCTTT
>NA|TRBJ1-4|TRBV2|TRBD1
CASSPGQGPEKLFF
TGTGCCAGCAGCCCAGGACAGGGGCCTGAAAAACTGTTTTTT
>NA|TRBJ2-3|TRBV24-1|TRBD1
CATSDPPGGRVDTQYF
TGTGCCACCAGTGACCCACCAGGGGGCCGAGTAGATACGCAGTATTTT
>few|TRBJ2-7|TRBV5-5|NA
CASSDTPTDSYEQYF
TGTGCCAGCAGCGACACGCCGACCGACTCCTACGAGCAGTACTTC
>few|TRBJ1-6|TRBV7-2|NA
CASSEQGGRTPLHF
TGTGCCAGCAGCGAGCAGGGCGGGAGGACACCCCTCCACTTT
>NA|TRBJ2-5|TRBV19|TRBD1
CASSIDRGLFETQYF
TGTGCCAGTAGTATAGACAGGGGGCTATTCGAGACCCAGTACTTC
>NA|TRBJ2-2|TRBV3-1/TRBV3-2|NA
CASSHSRTNTGELFF
TGTGCCAGCAGCCACAGTCGGACTAACACCGGGGAGCTGTTTTTT
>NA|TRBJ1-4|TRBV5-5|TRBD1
CASSEDRGSVVEKLFF
TGTGCCAGCAGCGAAGACAGGGGCTCTGTGGTTGAAAAACTGTTTTTT
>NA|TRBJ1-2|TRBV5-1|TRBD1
CASSPGTGVYGYTF
TGCGCCAGCAGCCCCGGGACAGGAGTCTATGGCTACACCTTC
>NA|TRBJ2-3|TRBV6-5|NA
CASSGGTDTQYF
TGTGCCAGCAGCGGGGGCACAGATACGCAGTATTTT
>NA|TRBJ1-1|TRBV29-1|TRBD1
CSSSLTGEGTEAFF
TGCAGCTCGTCCCTGACAGGGGAGGGAACTGAAGCTTTCTTT
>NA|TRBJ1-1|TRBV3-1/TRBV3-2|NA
CASSPGTGVPGNTEAFF
TGTGCCAGCAGCCCCGGGACGGGAGTTCCTGGTAACACTGAAGCTTTCTTT
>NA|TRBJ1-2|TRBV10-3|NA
CAISSFGSSGYTF
TGTGCCATCAGTAGCTTCGGGAGTTCTGGCTACACCTTC
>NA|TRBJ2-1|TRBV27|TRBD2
CASSWTSGITYNEQFF
TGTGCCAGCAGTTGGACTAGCGGCATTACCTACAATGAGCAGTTCTTC
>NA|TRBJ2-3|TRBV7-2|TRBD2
CASSLASTSGADTQYF
TGTGCCAGCAGCTTAGCCTCGACTAGCGGGGCAGATACGCAGTATTTT
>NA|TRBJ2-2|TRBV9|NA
CASSVMDRYTGELFF
TGTGCCAGCAGCGTAATGGACAGATACACCGGGGAGCTGTTTTTT
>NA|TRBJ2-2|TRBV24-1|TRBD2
CATSLAGVPTGELFF
TGTGCCACCTCACTAGCGGGAGTCCCCACCGGGGAGCTGTTTTTT
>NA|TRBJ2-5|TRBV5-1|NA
CASSLTPPQETQYF
TGCGCCAGCAGCTTGACACCTCCTCAAGAGACCCAGTACTTC
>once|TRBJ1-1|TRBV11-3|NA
CASSRGEATEAFF
TGTGCCAGCAGCCGAGGTGAAGCTACTGAAGCTTTCTTT
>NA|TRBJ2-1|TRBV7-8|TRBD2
CASSLILAENNEQFF
TGTGCCAGCAGCTTAATCCTAGCGGAGAACAATGAGCAGTTCTTC
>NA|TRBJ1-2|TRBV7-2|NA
CASSLAQVQNYGYTF
TGTGCCAGCAGCTTAGCTCAAGTACAGAACTATGGCTACACCTTC
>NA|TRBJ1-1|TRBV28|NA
CASSNGGVYNTEAFF
TGTGCCAGCAGCAACGGGGGGGTATACAACACTGAAGCTTTCTTT
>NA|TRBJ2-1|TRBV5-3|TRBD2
CARSLCGTAQRGLAGEGQFF
TGTGCCAGAAGCTTATGCGGGACAGCCCAGCGGGGACTAGCGGGAGAAGGGCAGTTCTTC
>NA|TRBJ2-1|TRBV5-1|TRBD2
CASSLLLAALNEQFF
TGCGCCAGCAGCTTGCTACTAGCGGCCCTCAATGAGCAGTTCTTC
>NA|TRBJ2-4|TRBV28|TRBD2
CASSLGTIGHIQYF
TGTGCCAGCAGTTTGGGGACTATAGGGCACATTCAGTACTTC
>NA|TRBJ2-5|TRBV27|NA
CASSFLSQGIQTQYF
TGTGCCAGCAGTTTTCTCTCGCAGGGGATACAGACCCAGTACTTC
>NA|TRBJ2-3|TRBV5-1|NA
CASSLEELPDTQYF
TGCGCCAGCAGCTTGGAGGAGTTGCCAGATACGCAGTATTTT
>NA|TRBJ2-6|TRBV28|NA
CASSSSGANVLTF
TGTGCCAGCAGTTCGTCGGGGGCCAACGTCCTGACTTTC
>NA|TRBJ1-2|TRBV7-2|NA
CASRGGTANYGYTF
TGTGCCAGCAGAGGGGGAACCGCGAACTATGGCTACACCTTC
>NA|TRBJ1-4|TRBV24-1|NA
CATSAAGPNEKLFF
TGTGCCACCAGTGCCGCGGGACCAAATGAAAAACTGTTTTTT
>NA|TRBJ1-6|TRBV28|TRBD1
CASRTGGSSGSPLHF
TGTGCCAGCAGAACAGGGGGCTCTAGTGGCTCACCCCTCCACTTT
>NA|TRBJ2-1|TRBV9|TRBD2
CASSVDPSGTYNEQFF
TGTGCCAGCAGCGTAGACCCTAGCGGGACCTACAATGAGCAGTTCTTC
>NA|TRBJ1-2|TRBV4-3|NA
CASSQGAATAGYGYTF
TGCGCCAGCAGCCAAGGGGCAGCCACGGCGGGCTATGGCTACACCTTC
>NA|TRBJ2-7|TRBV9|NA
CASSVGGDSYEQYF
TGTGCCAGCAGCGTAGGGGGCGACTCCTACGAGCAGTACTTC
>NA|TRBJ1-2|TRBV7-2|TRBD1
CASSPQGATNYGYTF
TGTGCCAGCAGCCCACAGGGGGCAACTAACTATGGCTACACCTTC
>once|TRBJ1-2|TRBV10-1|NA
CASSRPQTFSNYGYTF
TGCGCCAGCAGCAGGCCCCAGACATTTTCTAACTATGGCTACACCTTC
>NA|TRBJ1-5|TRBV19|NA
CASSPGVNQPQHF
TGTGCCAGTTCCCCCGGGGTCAATCAGCCCCAGCATTTT
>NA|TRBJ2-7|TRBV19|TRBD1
CASSFGGTGTYEQYF
TGTGCCAGTAGTTTTGGAGGGACAGGTACCTACGAGCAGTACTTC
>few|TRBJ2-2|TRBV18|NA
CASSPPSGRNAGELFF
TGTGCCAGCTCACCACCGTCAGGGAGGAACGCCGGGGAGCTGTTTTTT
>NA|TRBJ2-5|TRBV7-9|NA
CASRSGSGQETQYF
TGTGCCAGCAGAAGTGGTAGCGGACAAGAGACCCAGTACTTC
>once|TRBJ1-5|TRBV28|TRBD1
CASSLRGGLGQGINQPQHF
TGTGCCAGCAGTTTAAGGGGGGGTCTGGGACAGGGCATCAATCAGCCCCAGCATTTT
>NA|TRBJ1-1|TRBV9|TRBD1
CASSPWDSNTEAFF
TGTGCCAGCAGCCCCTGGGACAGCAACACTGAAGCTTTCTTT
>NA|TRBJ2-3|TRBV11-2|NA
CASSLGQGTDTQYF
TGTGCCAGCAGCTTAGGGCAGGGCACAGATACGCAGTATTTT
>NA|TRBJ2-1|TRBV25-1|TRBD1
CASSATGRIGNEQFF
TGTGCCAGCAGTGCGACAGGGAGAATTGGGAATGAGCAGTTCTTC
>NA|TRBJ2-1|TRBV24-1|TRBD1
CATSDTGQGYNEQFF
TGTGCCACCAGTGATACGGGACAGGGCTACAATGAGCAGTTCTTC
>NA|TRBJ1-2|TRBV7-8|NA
CASSPQGKGGYTF
TGTGCCAGCAGCCCGCAGGGGAAGGGTGGCTACACCTTC
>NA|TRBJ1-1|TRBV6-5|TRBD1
CASNYRGLNTEAFF
TGTGCCAGCAATTACAGGGGATTGAACACTGAAGCTTTCTTT
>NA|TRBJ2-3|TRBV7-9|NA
CASSLGTPSTDTQYF
TGTGCCAGCAGCCTAGGGACACCTAGCACAGATACGCAGTATTTT